The present T cell receptor beta chain was sequenced within a study of Tregs in tolerant kidney transplant recipients. Findings of the study overall: Donor-specific Treg expansion exceeded global Treg expansion in tolerant patients, suggesting antigen drive.

Libraries were prepared by immunoSEQ multiplex PCR; TCRdb keeps only in-frame clonotypes and omits some of them. In all, the sample yields roughly 32,000 clones. CD4+CD25+CD127- Tregs, CD4+CD25- non-Tregs, CD4 and CD8 cells were sorted. Remarks on this clone: The antigen is unknown. The read comes to an end 3 residues before the CDR3 does, leaving the germline J gene to fill in the end.

V was pared by 0 bases and J by 8 bases, with 17 bases between. Germline loops: CDR1 DFQATT, CDR2 SNEGSKA (reference sequence). The CDR3 runs 15 residues. This receptor was obtained from a human donor who received a combined kidney and bone marrow transplant. Sequencing used CD8+ T cells from blood, obtained before the transplant. The chain couples TRBV20-1 to TRBJ2-1, with D perhaps matching TRBD1 (6 bases). The chain's CDR3 is CSARDQPGTSYEQFF. CDR3 DNA, as far as it was read: TGCAGTGCTAGAGATCAACCCGGGACATCGTATGAG.